This T cell receptor (beta chain) derives from a study of response to subunit inactivated influenza vaccine (dated by TCRdb to 2016 to 2019). Concerning the study at large: The study used deep quantitative T cell receptor repertoire profiling to track responses to a trivalent subunit inactivated influenza vaccine.

The library was made by RT-PCR. The instrument given in TCRdb is Illumina HiSeq 2500. The raw public reads went through TCRdb reprocessing: fastp at Q25, MiXCR clone calling, in-frame beta chains kept. Rows merge per CDR3 protein into single entries with the most common DNA and genes. The table for this sample lists 500,000 to 600,000 distinct CDR3 sequences; 12% of them were counted only once. 10% to 13% of the sample goes to the ten largest clones. The investigation overall reported the following: The authors proposed that each seasonal influenza vaccination may bring in only a limited number of new T cells.

With respect to this clonotype: Its binding antigen is unknown. No quality values exist for individual bases; no much larger clone is one base distant.

Sequenced material: PBMCs from blood, taken on the day of vaccination. The clonotype originates from a man over 45 who received an inactivated influenza vaccine. Donor details come from another sample of the same person, matched by shared clones.

The sequence in DNA is TGTGCCAGCAGCCAGCCACGGGCAATGGGAGAGACCCAGTACTTC. Its coded protein is CASSQPRAMGETQYF. The chain is encoded by TRBV14 joined to TRBJ2-5; the D segment cannot be called with confidence. Its CDR3 holds 15 amino acids, cysteine through phenylalanine. The CDR3 DNA has 45 bases and is translated from base 1. V is shortened by 3 bases, J by 4 bases, and the region joining them spans 15 bases. Based on the germline V gene, the CDR1 and CDR2 sequences are SGHDN and FVKESK.